Listed here are 11 T cell receptor beta chains from one sample, sequenced in a study of shared clonotypes between healthy human individuals. Here immunoSEQ multiplex PCR was the method, and the copy in TCRdb shows in-frame clones only, minus some. The data show around 1 million clones, less than 85% seen once. The sequenced material came from memory CD4+ T cells sorted from blood. Regarding subset: CD45RA-negative fraction. Source of these receptors: a man aged 18 to 30 in good health.

J is TRBJ2-7 and V is TRBV10-3; 10 positions agree with TRBD2. V trimming: 4 bases; J trimming: 7 bases; junction bases outside the gene matches: 7. The CDR3 totals 14 residues. Per the germline V gene, CDR1 is ENHRY and CDR2 is SYGVKD. The CDR3 spells CAISASGRRWEQYF. For the CDR3, the DNA is TGTGCCATCAGTGCTAGCGGGAGACGGTGGGAGCAGTACTTC.

The chain links TRBV11-2 to TRBJ2-3, with 8 bases lining up with TRBD2. Per germline, CDR1 SGHAT and CDR2 FQNNGV. J was trimmed by 2 bases and V by 4 bases; bases with no gene match: 8. The CDR3 sequence is 16 residues long. CDR3 in DNA: TGTGCCAGCAGCTCCTGGGGTAGCGGGGACACAGATACGCAGTATTTT. Translated, it gives CASSSWGSGDTDTQYF.

The chain joins TRBV4-1 to TRBJ2-2, with a possible D match to TRBD2 (6 bases). The CDR3 is made up of 17 amino acids. Trimming took off 4 bases at V and 0 bases at J, with 15 bases between the two ends. The germline V gene encodes CDR1 MGHRA and CDR2 YSYEKL. CDR3 loop: CASSPEYGSANTGELFF. In DNA, the CDR3 is TGCGCCAGCAGCCCAGAATACGGGAGCGCGAACACCGGGGAGCTGTTTTTT.

The chain couples TRBV30 to TRBJ2-5; the match to TRBD2 covers 14 bases. The germline V gene encodes CDR1 GTSNPN and CDR2 SVGIG (reference sequence). V trimming: 3 bases; J trimming: 4 bases; junction bases outside the gene matches: 7. This CDR3 has 16 residues. The CDR3 bases are TGTGCCTGGAGGAGGACTAGCGGGAGGCAGGCAGAGACCCAGTACTTC. Its translation: CAWRRTSGRQAETQYF.

In this sample, this clone turned up once. The chain employs TRBV7-9 and TRBJ2-1; 13 bases line up with TRBD2. Unmatched junction bases numbered 4, after V lost 6 bases and J lost 5 bases. The length of the CDR3 is 15 residues. The germline CDR1 and CDR2 sequences are SEHNR and FQNEAQ (reference sequence). This chain's CDR3 is CASRIGLAGDNEQFF. DNA of the CDR3: TGTGCCAGCAGGATAGGACTAGCGGGAGACAATGAGCAGTTCTTC.

J is TRBJ2-1 and V is TRBV7-8; D unresolved. Germline values: CDR1 SGHVS, CDR2 FQNEAQ. The CDR3 covers 12 residues. The germline V and J ends were trimmed by 1 base and 4 bases, with 2 bases remaining between them. For the CDR3, the DNA is TGTGCCAGCAGCTTAGGTTACAATGAGCAGTTCTTC. It translates to CASSLGYNEQFF.

This clone was seen repeatedly, ten times or more. V is TRBV28 and J is TRBJ2-4, with a possible D match to TRBD1 (5 bases). The length of the CDR3 is 16 residues. V was shortened by 5 bases and J by 3 bases, with 17 bases between the two germline ends. Germline V gene lookup returns CDR1 MDHEN and CDR2 SYDVKM. The CDR3 DNA is TGTGCCAGCAGTATCCGCGCGACAGTGGGCAAAAACATTCAGTACTTC. It codes for CASSIRATVGKNIQYF. The variable domain in full, completed from reference TRBV28 and TRBJ2-4, reads DVKVTQSSRYLVKRTGEKVFLECVQDMDHENMFWYRQDPGLGLRLIYFSYDVKMKEKGDIPEGYSVSREKKERFSLILESASTNQTSMYLCASSIRATVGKNIQYFGAGTRLSVL.

V is TRBV19 and J is TRBJ2-2; D is uncertain. The CDR3 sequence is 14 residues long. CDR1 is LNHDA, CDR2 SQIVND, per germline (reference sequence). V was cut by 3 bases and J by 6 bases, with 11 bases left in between. The CDR3 region is CASSITLSSGELFF. The CDR3 region has the DNA TGTGCCAGTAGTATCACACTGAGTTCCGGGGAGCTGTTTTTT.

This clone has ten or more counts. The genes are TRBV10-3 and TRBJ1-1, with D unresolved. The germline gives CDR1 ENHRY, CDR2 SYGVKD. The CDR3 spans 13 residues. With 11 bases removed from V and 5 bases from J, the gap between germline ends came to 18 bases. The CDR3 protein is CASRPGSGTEAFF. Here the CDR3 DNA reads TGTGCCTCGCGGCCCGGGAGCGGTACTGAAGCTTTCTTT.

This chain connects TRBV10-3 to TRBJ2-4; a possible D gene is TRBD2 (6 bases). Deletions cut 3 bases from V and 7 bases from J, with 7 bases between. The germline V gene has CDR1 ENHRY and CDR2 SYGVKD. The CDR3 has 12 amino acids. The CDR3 nucleotides are TGTGCCATCAGTGATGCGGGGAACATTCAGTACTTC. Translation: CAISDAGNIQYF.

The rearrangement joins TRBV5-1 to TRBJ1-1; D remains ambiguous. Trimming removed 0 bases from V and 8 bases from J, with 5 bases in between. The CDR3 contains 11 residues. Germline V gene sequence: CDR1 SGHRS, CDR2 YFSETQ. The CDR3 protein is CASSLEQEAFF. As DNA, the CDR3 is TGCGCCAGCAGCTTGGAACAAGAAGCTTTCTTT.